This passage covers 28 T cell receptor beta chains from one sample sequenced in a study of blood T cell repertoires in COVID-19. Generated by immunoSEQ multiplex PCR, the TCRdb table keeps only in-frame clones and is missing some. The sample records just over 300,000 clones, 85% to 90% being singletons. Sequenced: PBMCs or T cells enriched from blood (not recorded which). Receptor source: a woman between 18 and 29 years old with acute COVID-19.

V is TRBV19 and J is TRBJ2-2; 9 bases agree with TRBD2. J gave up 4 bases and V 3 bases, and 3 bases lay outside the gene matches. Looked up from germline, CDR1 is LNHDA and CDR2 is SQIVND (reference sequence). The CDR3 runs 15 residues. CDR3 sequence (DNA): TGTGCCAGTAGTATCGGAGCGGGGGGCACCGGGGAGCTGTTTTTT. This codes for CASSIGAGGTGELFF. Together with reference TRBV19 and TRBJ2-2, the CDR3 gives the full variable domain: DGGITQSPKYLFRKEGQNVTLSCEQNLNHDAMYWYRQDPGQGLRLIYYSQIVNDFQKGDIAEGYSVSREKKESFPLTVTSAQKNPTAFYLCASSIGAGGTGELFFGEGSRLTVL.

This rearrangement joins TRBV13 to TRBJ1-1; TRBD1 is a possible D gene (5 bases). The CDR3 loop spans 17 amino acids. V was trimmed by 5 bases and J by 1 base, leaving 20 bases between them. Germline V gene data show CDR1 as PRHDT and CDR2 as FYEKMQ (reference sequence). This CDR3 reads CASSLAWGGGANTEAFF. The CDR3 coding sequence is TGTGCCAGCAGCCTTGCCTGGGGTGGAGGGGCGAACACTGAAGCTTTCTTT.

CDR3 protein: CASSSPWGLAGSSAVGEQFF. CDR3 DNA sequence: TGTGCCAGCAGCTCCCCTTGGGGACTAGCGGGATCGAGCGCGGTGGGGGAGCAGTTCTTC. The V gene is TRBV28, the J gene TRBJ2-1; 13 bases are shared with TRBD2. The V segment lost 6 bases and the J segment 10 bases; nucleotides outside the gene matches: 24. Germline CDR1 reads MDHEN; CDR2 reads SYDVKM. This CDR3 has 20 amino acids. The full variable domain, rest sourced from reference TRBV28 and TRBJ2-1, is DVKVTQSSRYLVKRTGEKVFLECVQDMDHENMFWYRQDPGLGLRLIYFSYDVKMKEKGDIPEGYSVSREKKERFSLILESASTNQTSMYLCASSSPWGLAGSSAVGEQFFGPGTRLTVL.

The CDR3 reads CASSQDWAGGSTDTQYF. For the CDR3, the DNA is TGTGCCAGCAGCCAAGATTGGGCGGGAGGGAGCACAGATACGCAGTATTTT. V usage is TRBV3-1 (or the pseudogene TRBV3-2) and J usage is TRBJ2-3; TRBD2 aligns across 9 bases. CDR3 length: 17 amino acids. V dropped 0 bases and J dropped 0; count of bases not matched to a gene: 4. The germline CDR1 and CDR2 sequences are LGHDT and YNNKEL (reference sequence).

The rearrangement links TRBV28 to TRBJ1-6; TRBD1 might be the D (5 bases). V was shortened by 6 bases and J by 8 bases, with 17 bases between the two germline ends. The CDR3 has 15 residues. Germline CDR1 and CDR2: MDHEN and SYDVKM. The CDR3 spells CASRPEDSVYSPLHF. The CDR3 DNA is TGTGCCAGCAGACCCGAAGACAGCGTTTATTCACCCCTCCACTTT.

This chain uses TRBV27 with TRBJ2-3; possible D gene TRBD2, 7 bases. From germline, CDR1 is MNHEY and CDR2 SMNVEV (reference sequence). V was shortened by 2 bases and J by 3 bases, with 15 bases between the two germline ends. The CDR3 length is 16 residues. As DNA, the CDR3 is TGTGCCAGCAGTTTAATTGGGGGGGCCGGGACAGATACGCAGTATTTT. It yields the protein CASSLIGGAGTDTQYF.

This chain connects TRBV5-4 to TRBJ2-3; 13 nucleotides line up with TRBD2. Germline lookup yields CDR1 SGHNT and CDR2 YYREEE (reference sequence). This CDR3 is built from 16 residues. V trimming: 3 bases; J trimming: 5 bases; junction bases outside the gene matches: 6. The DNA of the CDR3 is TGTGCCAGCAGCTGGACTAGCGGGAGTCTGGTAGATACGCAGTATTTT. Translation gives CASSWTSGSLVDTQYF.

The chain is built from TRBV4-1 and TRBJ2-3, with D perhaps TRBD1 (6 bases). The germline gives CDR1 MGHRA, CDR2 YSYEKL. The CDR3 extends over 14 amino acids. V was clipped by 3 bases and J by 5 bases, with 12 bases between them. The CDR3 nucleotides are TGCGCCAGCAGCCAGGCAGGGGAAATAGATACGCAGTATTTT. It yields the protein CASSQAGEIDTQYF.

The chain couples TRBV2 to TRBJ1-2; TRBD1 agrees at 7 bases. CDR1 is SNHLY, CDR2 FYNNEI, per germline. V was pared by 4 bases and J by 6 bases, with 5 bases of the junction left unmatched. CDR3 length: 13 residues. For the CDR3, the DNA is TGTGCCAGCAGTGTTCGACAGGGTGATGGCTACACCTTC. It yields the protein CASSVRQGDGYTF.

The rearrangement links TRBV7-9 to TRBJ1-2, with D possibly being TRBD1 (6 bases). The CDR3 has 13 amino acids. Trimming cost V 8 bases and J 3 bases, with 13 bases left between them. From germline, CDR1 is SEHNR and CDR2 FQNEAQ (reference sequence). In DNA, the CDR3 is TGTGCCAGCGAACAGGGTAGAGACTATGGCTACACCTTC. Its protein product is CASEQGRDYGYTF.

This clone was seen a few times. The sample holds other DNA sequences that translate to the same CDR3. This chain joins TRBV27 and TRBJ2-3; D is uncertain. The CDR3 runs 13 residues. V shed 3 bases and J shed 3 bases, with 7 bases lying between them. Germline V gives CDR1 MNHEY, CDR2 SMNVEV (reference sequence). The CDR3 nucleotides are TGTGCCAGCAGTTTTACCTATACAGATACGCAGTATTTT. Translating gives CASSFTYTDTQYF.

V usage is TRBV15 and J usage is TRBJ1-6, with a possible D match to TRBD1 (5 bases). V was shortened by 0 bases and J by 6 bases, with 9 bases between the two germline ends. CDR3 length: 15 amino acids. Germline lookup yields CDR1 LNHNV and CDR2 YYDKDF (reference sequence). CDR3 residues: CATSRDWGGNSPLHF. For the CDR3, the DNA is TGTGCCACCAGCAGAGACTGGGGCGGTAATTCACCCCTCCACTTT.

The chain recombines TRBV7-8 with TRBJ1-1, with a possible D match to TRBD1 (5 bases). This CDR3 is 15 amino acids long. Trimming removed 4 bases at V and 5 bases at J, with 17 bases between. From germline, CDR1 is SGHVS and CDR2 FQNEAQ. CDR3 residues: CASSSQGMGTTEAFF. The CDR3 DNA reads TGTGCCAGCAGCTCTCAGGGTATGGGGACTACTGAAGCTTTCTTT.

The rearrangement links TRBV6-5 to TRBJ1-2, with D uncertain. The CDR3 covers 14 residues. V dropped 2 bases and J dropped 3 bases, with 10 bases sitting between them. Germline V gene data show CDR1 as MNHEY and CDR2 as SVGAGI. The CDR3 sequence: CASSYAAGYYGYTF. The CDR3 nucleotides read TGTGCCAGCAGTTACGCGGCGGGCTACTATGGCTACACCTTC.

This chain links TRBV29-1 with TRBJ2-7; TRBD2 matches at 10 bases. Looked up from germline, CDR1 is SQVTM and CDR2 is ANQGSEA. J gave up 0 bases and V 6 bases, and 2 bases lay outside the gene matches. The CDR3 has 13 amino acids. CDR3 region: CSVGLAVSYEQYF. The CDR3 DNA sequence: TGCAGCGTCGGACTAGCGGTCTCCTACGAGCAGTACTTC.

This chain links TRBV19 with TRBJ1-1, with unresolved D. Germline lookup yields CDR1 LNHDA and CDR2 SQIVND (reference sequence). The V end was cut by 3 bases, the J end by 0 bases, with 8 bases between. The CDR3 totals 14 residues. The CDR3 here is CASSILHLNTEAFF. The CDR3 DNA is TGTGCCAGTAGTATTCTGCACTTGAACACTGAAGCTTTCTTT.

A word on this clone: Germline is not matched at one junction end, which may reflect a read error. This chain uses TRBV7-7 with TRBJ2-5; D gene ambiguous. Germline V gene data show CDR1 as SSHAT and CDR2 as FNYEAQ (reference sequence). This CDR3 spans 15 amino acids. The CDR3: CASSLDLSPQETQYF. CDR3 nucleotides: TGTGCTAGCAGCTTAGATTTAAGCCCGCAAGAGACCCAGTACTTC.

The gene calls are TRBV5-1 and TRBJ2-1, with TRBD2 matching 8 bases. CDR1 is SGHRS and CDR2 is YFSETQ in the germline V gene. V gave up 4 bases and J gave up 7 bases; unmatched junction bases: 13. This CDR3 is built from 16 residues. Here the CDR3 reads CASSPAGSGNRNEQFF. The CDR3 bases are TGCGCCAGCAGCCCTGCAGGTAGCGGGAACCGGAATGAGCAGTTCTTC.

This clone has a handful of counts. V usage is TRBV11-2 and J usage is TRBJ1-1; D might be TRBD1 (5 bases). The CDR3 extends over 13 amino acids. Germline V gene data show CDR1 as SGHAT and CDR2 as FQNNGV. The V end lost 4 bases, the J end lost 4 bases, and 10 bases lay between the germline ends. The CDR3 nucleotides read TGTGCCAGCAGCTCAAAAAGGGGCACTGAAGCTTTCTTT. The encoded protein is CASSSKRGTEAFF.

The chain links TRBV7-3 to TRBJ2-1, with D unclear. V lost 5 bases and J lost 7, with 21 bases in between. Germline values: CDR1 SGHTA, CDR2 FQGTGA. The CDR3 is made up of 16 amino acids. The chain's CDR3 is CASSPSRGDVGNEQFF. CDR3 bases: TGTGCCAGCAGCCCCTCCAGAGGCGATGTTGGGAATGAGCAGTTCTTC.

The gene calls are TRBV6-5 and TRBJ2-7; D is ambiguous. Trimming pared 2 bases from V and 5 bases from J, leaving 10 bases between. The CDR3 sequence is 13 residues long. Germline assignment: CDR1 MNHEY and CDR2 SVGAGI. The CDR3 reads CASSYRLANEQYF. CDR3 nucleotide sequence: TGTGCCAGCAGTTACAGACTCGCCAACGAGCAGTACTTC.

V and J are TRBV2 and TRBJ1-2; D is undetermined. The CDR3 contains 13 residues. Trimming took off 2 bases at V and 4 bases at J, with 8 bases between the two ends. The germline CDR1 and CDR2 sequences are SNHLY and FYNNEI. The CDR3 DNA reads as TGTGCCAGCAGTGAAACATACCCCTATGGCTACACCTTC. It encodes CASSETYPYGYTF.

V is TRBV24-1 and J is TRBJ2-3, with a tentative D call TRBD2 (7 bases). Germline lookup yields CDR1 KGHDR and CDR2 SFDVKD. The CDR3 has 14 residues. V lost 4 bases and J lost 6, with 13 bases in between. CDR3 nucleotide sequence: TGTGCCACCAGTGACTCAAGGGGGGGGGATACGCAGTATTTT. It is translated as CATSDSRGGDTQYF.

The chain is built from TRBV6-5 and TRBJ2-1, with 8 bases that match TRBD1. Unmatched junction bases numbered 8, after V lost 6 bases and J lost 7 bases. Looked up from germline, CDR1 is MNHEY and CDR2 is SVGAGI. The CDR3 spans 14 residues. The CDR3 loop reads CASRPRTGLNEQFF. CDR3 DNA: TGTGCCAGCAGACCTAGGACAGGGTTGAATGAGCAGTTCTTC.

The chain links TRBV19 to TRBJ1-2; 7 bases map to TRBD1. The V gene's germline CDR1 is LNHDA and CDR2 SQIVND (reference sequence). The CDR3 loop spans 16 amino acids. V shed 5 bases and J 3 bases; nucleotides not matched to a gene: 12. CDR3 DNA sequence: TGTGCCAGTAGTTCCTCCGGGACAGAGGGGGACTATGGCTACACCTTC. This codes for CASSSSGTEGDYGYTF.

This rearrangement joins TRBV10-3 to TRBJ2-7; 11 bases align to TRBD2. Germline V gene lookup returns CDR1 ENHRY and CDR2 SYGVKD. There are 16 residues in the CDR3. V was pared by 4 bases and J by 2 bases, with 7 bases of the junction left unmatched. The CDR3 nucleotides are TGTGCCATCAGTGTGCTAGCGGGAGGCAAGCCCTACGAGCAGTACTTC. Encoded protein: CAISVLAGGKPYEQYF.

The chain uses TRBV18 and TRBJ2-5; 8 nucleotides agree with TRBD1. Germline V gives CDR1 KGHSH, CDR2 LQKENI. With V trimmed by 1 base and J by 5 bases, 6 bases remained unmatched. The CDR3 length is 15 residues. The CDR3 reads CASSPRQGAGETQYF. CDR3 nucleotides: TGTGCCAGCTCACCACGCCAGGGGGCAGGGGAGACCCAGTACTTC.

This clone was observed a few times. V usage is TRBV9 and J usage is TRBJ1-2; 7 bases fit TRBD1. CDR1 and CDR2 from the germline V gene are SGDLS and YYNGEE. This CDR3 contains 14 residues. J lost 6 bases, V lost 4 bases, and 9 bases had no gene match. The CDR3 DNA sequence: TGTGCCAGCAGCTTCGGACAGGCGTCCAATGGCTACACCTTC. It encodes CASSFGQASNGYTF.